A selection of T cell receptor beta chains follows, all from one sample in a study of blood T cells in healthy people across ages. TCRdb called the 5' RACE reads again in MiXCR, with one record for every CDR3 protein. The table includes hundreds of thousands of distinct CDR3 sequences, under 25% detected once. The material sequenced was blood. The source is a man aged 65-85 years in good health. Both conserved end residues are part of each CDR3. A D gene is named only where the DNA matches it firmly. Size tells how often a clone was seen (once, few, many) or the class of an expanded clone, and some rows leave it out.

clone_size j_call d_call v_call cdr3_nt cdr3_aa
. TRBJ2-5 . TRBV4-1 TGCGCCAGCAGCCAAAGGGTAAGCTCCTGCGAGCAGCACTTC CASSQRVSSCEQHF
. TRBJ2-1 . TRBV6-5 TGTGCCAGCAGTCAGGAGGGTTGGAATGAGCAGTTCTTC CASSQEGWNEQFF
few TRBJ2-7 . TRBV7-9 TGTGCCAGCAGCTTAGACGGGCTCTCCGAGCAGTACTTC CASSLDGLSEQYF
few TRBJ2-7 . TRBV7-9 TGTGCCAGCAGCCGCGGAGCTCCCTCCTACGAGCAGTACTTC CASSRGAPSYEQYF
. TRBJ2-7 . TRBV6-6 TGTGCCAGCAGTTACAGGGACATGCACTACGAGCAGTACTTC CASSYRDMHYEQYF
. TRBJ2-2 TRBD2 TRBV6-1 TGTGCCAGCAGTGGGACTAGTAGCACCGGGGAGCTGTTTTTT CASSGTSSTGELFF
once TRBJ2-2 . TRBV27 TGTGCCAGCCGGGCATGGGAGAGCACCGGGGAGCTGTTTTTT CASRAWESTGELFF
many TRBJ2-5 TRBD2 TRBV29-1 TGCAGCATTGCCCCGACTAGCGGGAGGACAACCGCGATCCAAGAGACCCAGTACTTC CSIAPTSGRTTAIQETQYF
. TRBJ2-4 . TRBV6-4 TGTGCCAGCATAGAGGGGCCCAAAAACATTCAGTACTTC CASIEGPKNIQYF
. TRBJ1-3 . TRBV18 TGTGCCAGCTCACCTAAGGGGGACGGAAACACCATATATTTT CASSPKGDGNTIYF
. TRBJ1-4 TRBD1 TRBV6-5 TGTGCCAGCACCACCGCGGGACAGGGGAAAAAACTGTTTTTT CASTTAGQGKKLFF
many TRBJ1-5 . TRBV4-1 TGCGCCAGCAGCCAAGTGTTAACTGGGCCCCAGCATTTT CASSQVLTGPQHF
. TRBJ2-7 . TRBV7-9 TGTGCCAGCAGCTTAGTAACGGGTGAGCAGTACTTC CASSLVTGEQYF
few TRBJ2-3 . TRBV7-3 TGTGCCAGCAGCTTAAGAGTTAGCACAGATACGCAGTATTTT CASSLRVSTDTQYF
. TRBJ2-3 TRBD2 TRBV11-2 TGTGCCAGCAGCCATCGTCCGGGACTAACTTCTTTCCCAGATACGCAGTATTTT CASSHRPGLTSFPDTQYF
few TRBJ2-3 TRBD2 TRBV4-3 TGCGCCAGCAGCCAAGACTTCCAGAGTAGCGGGCGAACAGATACGCAGTATTTT CASSQDFQSSGRTDTQYF
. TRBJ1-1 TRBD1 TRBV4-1 TGCGCCAGCAGCCAAGATCGGGCAGGGGGAACTGAAGCTTTCTTT CASSQDRAGGTEAFF
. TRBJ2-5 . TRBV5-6 TGTGCCAGCACCCCCTCGGTGGCCAGGGGGGTAATAATTGAGACCCAGTACTTC CASTPSVARGVIIETQYF
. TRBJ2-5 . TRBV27 TGTGCCAGCAGTTTATCTGGCGGGATGTTCTTC CASSLSGGMFF
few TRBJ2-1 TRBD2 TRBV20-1 TGCAGTGCTAGAGGGACTAGCGGGAGTCTGAATGAGCAGTTCTTC CSARGTSGSLNEQFF
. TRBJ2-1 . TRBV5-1 TGCGCCAGCAGCCCGGGGGGACAGCCCTACAATGAGCAGTTCTTC CASSPGGQPYNEQFF
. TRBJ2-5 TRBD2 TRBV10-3 TGTGCCACCAAGACTAGCGGCCAAGAGACCCAGTACTTC CATKTSGQETQYF
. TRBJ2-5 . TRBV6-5 TGTGCCAGCAGTTACGGACGGAAAGAGACCCAGTACTTC CASSYGRKETQYF
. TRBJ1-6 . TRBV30 TGTGCCTGGAGTAACTCTGGGACGGGGGATTCACCCCTCCACTTT CAWSNSGTGDSPLHF
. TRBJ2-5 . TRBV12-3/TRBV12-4 TGTGCCAGCAGTGTTCGGTACCAAGAGACCCAGTACTTC CASSVRYQETQYF
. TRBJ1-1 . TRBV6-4 TGTGCCAGCAGTGAATTGGAAACCTCTGAAGCTTTCTTT CASSELETSEAFF
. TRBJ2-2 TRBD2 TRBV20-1 TGCAGTGCTGCCCTGATGGCGGGAGCCACCGGGGAGCTGTTTTTT CSAALMAGATGELFF
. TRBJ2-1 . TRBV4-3 TGCGCCAGCAGCCAAGATCGGACGGGGTACGATGAGCAGTTCTTC CASSQDRTGYDEQFF
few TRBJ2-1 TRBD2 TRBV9 TGTGCCAGCAGCGTAAGGGCGGGAGTAATAGATGAGCAGTTCTTC CASSVRAGVIDEQFF
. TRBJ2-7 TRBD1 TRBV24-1 TGTGCCACCAGTGATCCGCGGACAGGGGCTTACGAGCAGTACTTC CATSDPRTGAYEQYF
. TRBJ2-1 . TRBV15 TGTGCCACCAGCAGAGAAGAGGGACACTCCTACAATGAGCAGTTCTTC CATSREEGHSYNEQFF
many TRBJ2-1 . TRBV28 TGTGCCAGCAGTCTTGCGAGCGTGTCTGAGGAGCAGTTCTTC CASSLASVSEEQFF
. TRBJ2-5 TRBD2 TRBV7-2 TGTGCCAGCAGCTTATTGGCCGGGACTAGCGGAATAGGGACCCAGTACTTC CASSLLAGTSGIGTQYF
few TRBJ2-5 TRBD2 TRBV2 TGTGCCAGCAGTGTTTCTAGCGGCCAAGAGACCCAGTACTTC CASSVSSGQETQYF
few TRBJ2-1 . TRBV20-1 TGCAGTGGCCTGCGGACCAATGAGCAGTTCTTC CSGLRTNEQFF
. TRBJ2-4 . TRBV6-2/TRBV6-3 TGTGCCAGCAGTTACAGGGCTGAGGCCAAAAACATTCAGTACTTC CASSYRAEAKNIQYF
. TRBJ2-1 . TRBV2 TGTGCCAGCAGTGGGATCAGGTACAATGAGCAGTTCTTC CASSGIRYNEQFF
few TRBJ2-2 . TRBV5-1 TGCGCCAGCAGCTTGGCAGGGGCCACCGGGGAGCTGTTTTTT CASSLAGATGELFF
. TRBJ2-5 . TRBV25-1 TGTGCCAGCAGTGAAACGCGGGGGACCCAGTACTTC CASSETRGTQYF
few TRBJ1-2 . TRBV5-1 TGCGCCAGCAGCTTGATGGATGGCTATGGCTACACCTTC CASSLMDGYGYTF
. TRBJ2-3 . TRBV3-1 TGTGCCAGCAGCCAAAAAGGTAGAGCGGGCGGGCCCCAAGGCACAGATACGCAGTATTTT CASSQKGRAGGPQGTDTQYF
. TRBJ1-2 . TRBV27 TGTGCCAGCAGTTTTTCGATACCGGGCTATGGCTACACCTTC CASSFSIPGYGYTF
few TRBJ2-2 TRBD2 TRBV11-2 TGTGCCAGCAGCTTGGGACTAGTGGGCGGGGAGCTGTTTTTT CASSLGLVGGELFF
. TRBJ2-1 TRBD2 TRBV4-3 TGCGCCAGCAGCCCAAGAAAGAGCACTAGCGGGGGGTCTAGGCAGTTCTTC CASSPRKSTSGGSRQFF
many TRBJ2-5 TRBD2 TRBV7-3 TGTGCCAGCAGCTTATCCAGCGGGAGTCTGGAGACCCAGTACTTC CASSLSSGSLETQYF
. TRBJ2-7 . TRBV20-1 TGCAGTGCTAACACAGGGGGAGGGTCTTACGAGCAGTACTTC CSANTGGGSYEQYF
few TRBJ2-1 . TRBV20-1 TGCAGCGCTAGAGAGGGGTCTACCGACAATGAGCAGTTCTTC CSAREGSTDNEQFF
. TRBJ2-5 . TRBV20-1 TGCAGTGCTAGAAAATTATGGCCCATTGAGACCCAGTACTTC CSARKLWPIETQYF
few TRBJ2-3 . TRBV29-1 TGCAGCGTTGAGAAGGGCACAGATACGCAGTATTTT CSVEKGTDTQYF
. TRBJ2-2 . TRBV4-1 TGCGCCAGCAGCCAAGACGGCAACGGGAGAGTTGTCGGGGAGCTGTTTTTT CASSQDGNGRVVGELFF
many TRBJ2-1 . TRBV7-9 TGTGCCAGCAGCCCATCAGGGTTGCAGTTCTTC CASSPSGLQFF